This T cell receptor beta chain stems from a study of T cell repertoires in cytomegalovirus infection. On the study more broadly: Shared public TCR beta signatures pointed to both CMV infection and a matching HLA type. Study-level points and caveats: It was HLA-C-restricted CMV-specific TCR beta clonotypes that dominated the response ex vivo. Identification of carriers of CMV plus the relevant HLA was achieved through cumulative public TCR beta family frequency.

MiXCR, run by TCRdb on the reads, gives a single entry per CDR3 protein. Seen here are roughly 45,000 distinct CDR3 sequences, around 20% observed once, and the top ten hold approximately 17%. This clonotype was picked up many times. Its specificity is unknown. CDR1 is MDHEN and CDR2 is SYDVKM in the germline V gene. The CDR3 has 17 residues. V lost 4 bases, J lost 5 bases, and 15 bases stayed unmatched. This TCR was sampled from a human donor in good health (CMV status not recorded). Some clones in this sample may be carry-over from other donors' samples. Sequenced: PBMCs, sequenced either directly or after in vitro stimulation (not recorded which). V usage is TRBV28 and J usage is TRBJ2-7; 9 bases fit TRBD2. The CDR3 region is CASSSLGGGRARNEQYF. The CDR3 nucleotides are TGTGCCAGCAGTTCGCTGGGGGGCGGGAGGGCCCGGAACGAGCAGTACTTC. The variable domain in full, with the rest retrieved from reference TRBV28 and TRBJ2-7, is DVKVTQSSRYLVKRTGEKVFLECVQDMDHENMFWYRQDPGLGLRLIYFSYDVKMKEKGDIPEGYSVSREKKERFSLILESASTNQTSMYLCASSSLGGGRARNEQYFGPGTRLTVT.